This T cell receptor (beta chain) came from a study of cytomegalovirus exposure and HLA in healthy donors (dated by TCRdb to about 2017). In the study overall: An earlier analysis of several hundred of the donors reported about 250 Gb of sequence data and 117 million unique TCR beta sequences from 150 million to 200 million T cells. An early release covering roughly 640 HLA-typed donors comprised roughly 300 gigabases of sequencing data and around 80 million unique TCR sequences. Among the approximately 400 genotyped donors, approximately 81% belonged to the genetic ancestry cluster associated with self-reported Caucasian donors. The study was designed to test whether signatures of past pathogen exposure could be identified by cataloging public T cell receptors. Using immunosequencing, the study profiled T cell repertoires from 550 to 750 subjects and related those repertoires to cytomegalovirus serostatus. Along with the roughly 700-subject first cohort, a separate validation cohort of roughly 110 different subjects was used. The study combined high-throughput TCR immunosequencing, statistical association of individual TCRs with disease status, and machine learning to predict cytomegalovirus infection status. In a later analysis, previously published TCR beta repertoires from 500 to 750 donors were re-analyzed and high-resolution HLA genotyping was added so that TCR occurrence patterns could be studied. In the later analysis, no new phenotypic data were used to find candidate immune exposures; instead, reliance was placed on TCR beta sequences and their occurrence across donors. An earlier analysis of 587 of the donors used high-throughput TCR beta sequencing to judge whether each TCR beta V gene segment behaved as functional or pseudogenic. Donor age, sex, ethnicity and CMV serostatus were compiled alongside the repertoire data. Genome-wide SNP genotypes for about 65% of the 666 donors were used in a later genetic analysis, which treated that subset as a discovery cohort. Every discovery cohort repertoire had been produced on one sequencing platform. Both class I and class II loci were covered by HLA typing, at four-digit resolution. Typing coverage varied by locus: about 620-630 donors for A, B, C, DRB1 and DQB1; roughly 560 for DQA1; some 610 for DPA1; around 490 for DPB1. Four to six DR-DQ haplotypes were handled as single units for association and clustering, since linkage in the cohort was strong. Across 398 genotyped donors of the cohort, an average of about 250,000 unique TCR beta nucleotide sequences per donor were sequenced, and 15% to 20% of those sequences were non-productive.

The cohort consisted of 600 to 700 healthy bone marrow donors. Cohort members were all nominally healthy when sampled, although unrecorded immune exposures were likely present. The donor was CMV seronegative and belonged to the group of around 350 seronegative cohort members. Every donor gave a peripheral blood sample, and the peripheral blood mononuclear cells from that sample were used for TCR beta sequencing. Genomic DNA was extracted from the blood cell samples with the Qiagen DNeasy Blood Extraction Kit. The CDR3 contains 15 residues, cysteine and phenylalanine counted. Only the CDR3 region is kept as DNA, spanning 45 bases read in frame from base 1. From a lookup of the germline V gene (reference sequence), CDR1 and CDR2 are MNHEY and SMNVEV. V is cut back by 5 bases and J by 5 bases, with 4 bases in the junction unmatched. The library was made by the immunoSEQ multiplex PCR assay. For the multiplex PCR, a mixture combining 60 forward primers for TCR Vbeta segments and 13 reverse primers for TCR Jbeta segments was used. A multiplex PCR assay on genomic DNA amplified the CDR3 region of rearranged TCR beta genes. The amplified TCR beta libraries were sequenced on the Illumina HiSeq System as 87-base-pair reads. In the source study's methods: In a later analysis, some 80 million unique TCR beta chains were counted across the approximately 640 repertoires, and roughly 11 million of these chains were shared by at least two donors. To remove PCR and sequencing errors, raw reads were error-corrected and collapsed into unique sequences using a nearest-neighbor algorithm that merged closely related sequences. Alignment of CDR3 sequences to IMGT reference sequences was used to assign V, D and J gene segments. For a sequence to be retained, a match of at least six nucleotides to both a V gene segment and a J gene segment was required. A rearrangement counted as productive if the CDR3 had no stop codons and remained in frame with V and J, and every other rearrangement counted as non-productive. Following IMGT convention, CDR3 was defined as the stretch from the second conserved V-encoded cysteine up to the conserved J-encoded phenylalanine. The earlier analysis of about 640 of the donors excluded any sequence lacking an unambiguous match to a single V gene segment. In an earlier analysis of a few hundred of the donors, V segments were called functional above 56.7% productive rearrangements and were called segregating when the between-donor standard deviation exceeded 5%. A statistical classification framework was built for diagnosing cytomegalovirus status from the catalog of TCR beta chain sequences. A later analysis assigned V and J genes by comparing TCR nucleotide sequences with IMGT/GENE-DB human TR gene sequences. The TCRdist pipeline was used in a later analysis to assign CDR3 sequences and most-parsimonious VDJ recombination scenarios. In a later analysis, each TCR beta chain was defined by its CDR3 amino acid sequence together with its V-gene family, and reads lacking a unique V-gene family were excluded. In a later analysis, 450 to 600 highly shared, low-generation-probability nucleotide sequences were removed to address suspected cross-contamination and a sequencing artifact. For each public chain, a later analysis derived a clonal expansion index from normalized ranks of inferred template counts within each repertoire. Generation probabilities in a later analysis came from a VDJ recombination model fitted to out-of-frame rearrangements, and those results were checked against IGoR. A later analysis scored TCR-TCR, TCR-HLA and TCR-CMV co-occurrence with hypergeometric tests, applying a repertoire-size bias correction to TCR pairs. In a later analysis, false discovery rates were estimated by permuting HLA or CMV assignments 20 times. In a later analysis, co-occurring TCRs were grouped using DBSCAN, with TCRdist sequence similarity added in when clustering inside HLA-allele-positive subsets. For co-occurrence clustering, repertoires with fewer than 30,000 or more than 120,000 public chains were excluded, along with roughly 5 repertoires with anomalous nucleotide sharing. TCRdb took over this immuneACCESS table, retaining in-frame rearrangements with V and J assigned. Such tables are incomplete; in checked studies, under half of the missing clones stem from an unresolved V gene, and the remainder is unexplained. V and J calls and clone size follow that table, whereas D and trimming were derived from the DNA. The sample table records 150,000 to 200,000 clones; roughly 77% of these occur just once. Of the sample, 1.5% to 2% is held by the ten largest clones.

General conclusions and limits of the study: It was suggested by the authors that the approach could potentially be generalized to other disease states and immunological phenotypes. According to a later analysis, TCR association rates differed among HLA loci, with DRB1 alleles showing the most associated TCRs and HLA-C alleles showing the fewest. The presence/absence analyses assumed that sequencing depth was roughly uniform across donors, and that assumption may not be true. Because some donors lacked HLA typing at each locus, the association tests relied only on the typed subset. The sequencing pipeline was judged likely to have produced a cluster of highly shared sequence variants as a technical artifact. Most TCR sequences were observed very rarely across donors, whereas some public TCRs were present in many individuals. A later genetic analysis associated a missense DCLRE1C variant with V-gene and J-gene trimming of TCR beta chains, and an independent cohort replicated the association. Most CMV-associated TCR beta chains appeared to be HLA-restricted in a later analysis, and the HLA associations seemed to be driven largely by CMV exposure. Correlated functional status among segregating V segments might reflect linkage disequilibrium, but an unknown experimental factor could not be ruled out. When HLA alleles, especially DR and DQ, strongly co-occurred, attributing TCR associations to individual alleles was difficult. According to a later genetic analysis, donors in an Asian-associated ancestry cluster had fewer N-insertions in productive TCRs than the approximately 670-donor mean. The cohort was sequenced for TCR beta chains only, and without alpha or paired-chain data the features that could be detected were limited. Three of the identified cytomegalovirus-associated TCR beta chains were confirmed in vitro to be specific for cytomegalovirus antigens. Some IMGT-functional V segments, including TRBV6-2 and TRBV6-3, could not be told apart with the 87-base-pair reads, so those segments were excluded. The study listed 150 to 200 TCR beta chains as associated with cytomegalovirus. The classifier was reported to diagnose cytomegalovirus status with high specificity and sensitivity in both the original cohort and the validation cohort. The earlier analysis of some 560 of the donors excluded approximately 17 rarely observed V segments, including chromosome 9 orphons, because counts were too low. An earlier analysis of some 590 of the donors showed that most TCR beta V segments appeared in productive rearrangements either about 87% or about 30% of the time, which broadly matched IMGT annotations. A later analysis associated around 16,000 TCR beta sequences with specific HLA alleles at a false discovery rate of 0.05. The only immune exposure information available for the cohort was CMV serostatus. In a later analysis, HLA-associated TCR beta chains showed more clonal expansion and lower generation probabilities than non-associated chains that were equally common. A further reported finding was that TCR beta sequences accurately predicted the HLA-A and HLA-B alleles for most subjects in the first cohort. Several of the top co-occurrence clusters appeared to be linked to parvovirus B19, influenza, CMV and Epstein-Barr virus, according to a later analysis.

Points on this clone: Its antigen target is currently unknown. Base quality data are lacking; no much larger clone is found one base away.

Sequencing used PBMCs. The chain uses TRBV27 and TRBJ2-1, with 12 junctional bases fitting TRBD2. This TCR came from a woman aged 50 to 65 in good health and CMV-seronegative. Here is the DNA: TGTGCCAGCAGTCCTGGACTAGCGGGGCACAATGAGCAGTTCTTC. It codes for CASSPGLAGHNEQFF.